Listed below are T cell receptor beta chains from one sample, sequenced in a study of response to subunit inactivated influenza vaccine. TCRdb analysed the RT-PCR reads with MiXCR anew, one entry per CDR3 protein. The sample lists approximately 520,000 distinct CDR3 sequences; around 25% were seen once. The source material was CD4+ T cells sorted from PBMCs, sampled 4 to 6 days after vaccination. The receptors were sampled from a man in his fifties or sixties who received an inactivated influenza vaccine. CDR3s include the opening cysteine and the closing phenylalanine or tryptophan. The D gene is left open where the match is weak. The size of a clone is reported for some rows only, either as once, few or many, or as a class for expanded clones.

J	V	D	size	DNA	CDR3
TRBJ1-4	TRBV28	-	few	TGTGCCAGCACCTTGGCCGGGGTCGGAGAAAAACTGTTTTTT	CASTLAGVGEKLFF
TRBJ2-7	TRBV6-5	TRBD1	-	TGTGCCAGCAGTTGGTCCCGGGACAGGTACTACGAGCAGTACTTC	CASSWSRDRYYEQYF
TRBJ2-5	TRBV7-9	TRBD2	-	TGTGCCAGCAGCTTATCGAGCGGGAGAGGGATATCCCAGTACTTC	CASSLSSGRGISQYF
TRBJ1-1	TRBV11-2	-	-	TGTGCCAGCAGCGGAAGAGCAGTCACTGAAGCTTTCTTT	CASSGRAVTEAFF
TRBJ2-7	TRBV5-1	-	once	TGCGCCAGCAGCTTGGCCTCGGCTCTCTCCTACGAGCAGTACTTC	CASSLASALSYEQYF
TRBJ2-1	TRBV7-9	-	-	TGTGCCAGCAGCTTAATAGTGACGGAGCAGTTCTTC	CASSLIVTEQFF
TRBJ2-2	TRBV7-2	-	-	TGTGTCAGCAGCTTTCAGGGGACTACCTCCGGGGAGCTGTTTTTT	CVSSFQGTTSGELFF
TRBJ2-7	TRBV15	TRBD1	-	TGTGCCACCGGGACAGGGAACTCCTACGAGCAGTACTTC	CATGTGNSYEQYF
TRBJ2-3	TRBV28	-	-	TGTGCCAGCAGTATACGGCGATCTAGCTCAGATACGCAGTATTTT	CASSIRRSSSDTQYF
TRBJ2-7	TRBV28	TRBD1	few	TGTGCCAGTAGGGGATGGACAGGGGGCTACGAGCAGTACTTC	CASRGWTGGYEQYF
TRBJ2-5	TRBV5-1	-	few	TGCGCCAGCAGCTTGGAACAGGGTCGGATAGAGACCCAGTACTTC	CASSLEQGRIETQYF
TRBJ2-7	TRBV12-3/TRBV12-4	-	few	TGTGCCAGCAGTTTATTGGGGGCCTACGAGCAGTACTTC	CASSLLGAYEQYF
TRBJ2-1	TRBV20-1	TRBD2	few	TGCAGTGCTGGTCCCGGGACTAGCGGAGCTGAGCAGTTCTTC	CSAGPGTSGAEQFF
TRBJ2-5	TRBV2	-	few	TGTGCCAGCAGTGAGGGGGGTGGAGAGACCCAGTACTTC	CASSEGGGETQYF
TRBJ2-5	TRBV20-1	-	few	TGCAGTGCTTCTCAGGGGATCGGAGAGACCCAGTACTTC	CSASQGIGETQYF
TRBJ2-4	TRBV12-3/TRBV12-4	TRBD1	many	TGTGCCAGCAGCCACGGACAGGGGATCATTCAGTACTTC	CASSHGQGIIQYF
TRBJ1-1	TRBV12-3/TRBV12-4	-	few	TGTGCCAGCAGCCAGTTCCAGGGAGGCACTGAAGCTTTCTTT	CASSQFQGGTEAFF
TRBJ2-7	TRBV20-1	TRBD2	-	TGCAGTGCTAGAGTGGGGGGACTAGCCTCTCTCGAGCAGTACTTC	CSARVGGLASLEQYF
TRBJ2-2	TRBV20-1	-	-	TGCAGTGCTACTCCCGTCCTGGGCGGAGGATATGGGGCCGGGGAGCTGTTTTTT	CSATPVLGGGYGAGELFF
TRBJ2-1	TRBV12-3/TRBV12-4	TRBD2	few	TGTGCCAGCAGTTTCGGGCCTGTCGGCGGGAGGATACCCTACAATGAGCAGTTCTTC	CASSFGPVGGRIPYNEQFF
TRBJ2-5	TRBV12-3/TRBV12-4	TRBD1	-	TGTGCCAGCACAGGGACAGCCCAAGAGACCCAGTACTTC	CASTGTAQETQYF
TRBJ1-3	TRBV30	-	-	TGTGCCTGGTGGAGGGACTCTGGAAACACCATATATTTT	CAWWRDSGNTIYF
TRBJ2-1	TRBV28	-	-	TGTGCCAGCAGGGAAGGGTTAGGGCAGTTCTTC	CASREGLGQFF
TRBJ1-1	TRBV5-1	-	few	TGCGCCAGCAGCAGGGGGGACGGGGACACTGAAGCTTTCTTT	CASSRGDGDTEAFF
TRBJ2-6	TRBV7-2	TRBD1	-	TGTGCCAGCAGACCAGGGGGAACCTCTGGGGCCAACGTCCTGACTTTC	CASRPGGTSGANVLTF
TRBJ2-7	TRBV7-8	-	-	TGTGCCAGCAGCTTAGCTCCAACGAGCGCAGCCATCTACGAGCAGTACTTC	CASSLAPTSAAIYEQYF
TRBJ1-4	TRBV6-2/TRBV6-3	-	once	TGTGCCAGCAGTTACCGCCCGATTACAACTAATGAAAAACTGTTTTTT	CASSYRPITTNEKLFF
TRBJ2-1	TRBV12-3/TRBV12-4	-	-	TGTGCCAGCAGTTTGTTTCCGCTCGGCGTTGGTGAGCAGTTCTTC	CASSLFPLGVGEQFF
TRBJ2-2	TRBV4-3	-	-	TGCGCCAGCAGCCACGGACAGACAACGAACACCGGGGAGCTGTTTTTT	CASSHGQTTNTGELFF
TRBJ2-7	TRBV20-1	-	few	TGCAGTGCTCCGTCTAGGGGGGGCCACGAGCAGTACTTC	CSAPSRGGHEQYF
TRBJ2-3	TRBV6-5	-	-	TGTGCCAGCAGTTACGGGGACAACACAGATACGCAGTATTTT	CASSYGDNTDTQYF
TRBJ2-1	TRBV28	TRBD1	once	TGTGCCAGCAGTTTTAGGACAGGGGGCTCTGAGCAGTTCTTC	CASSFRTGGSEQFF
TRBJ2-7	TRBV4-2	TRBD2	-	TGTGCCAGCAGCCAAGAGTCGGGAGGGCGGTACGAGCAGTACTTC	CASSQESGGRYEQYF
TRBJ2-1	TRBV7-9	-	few	TGTGCCAGCAGCTTAGAGGTAGTACCGCATGAGCAGTTCTTC	CASSLEVVPHEQFF
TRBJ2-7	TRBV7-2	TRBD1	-	TGTGCCAGCAGCTTAGCTTGGACAGGGGCCTACGAGCAGTACTTC	CASSLAWTGAYEQYF
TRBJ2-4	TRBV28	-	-	TGTGCCAGCAGTTTAGAAACAGGGATTCTAGCCAAAAACATTCAGTACTTC	CASSLETGILAKNIQYF
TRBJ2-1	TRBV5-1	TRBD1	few	TGCGCCAGCAGCTTGTTCGGACAGGGGAATGAGCAGTTCTTC	CASSLFGQGNEQFF
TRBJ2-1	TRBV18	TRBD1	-	TGTGCCAGCTCCGTCGGGACAGGGGGCTACAATGAGCAGTTCTTC	CASSVGTGGYNEQFF
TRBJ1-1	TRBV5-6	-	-	TGTGCCAGCAACTTCTTGCAGGGGACGGAAGCTTTCTTT	CASNFLQGTEAFF
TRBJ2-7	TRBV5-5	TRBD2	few	TGTGCCAGCAGCTTGGCTGGCGGGAGGTCCGTATGGGAGCAGTACTTC	CASSLAGGRSVWEQYF
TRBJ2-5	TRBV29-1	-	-	TGCAGCGTTGAAGATGCGGCAGAGACCCAGTACTTC	CSVEDAAETQYF
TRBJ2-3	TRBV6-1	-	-	TGTGCCAGCAGTCATGGGGCGGGTCAGGTAGATACGCAGTATTTT	CASSHGAGQVDTQYF
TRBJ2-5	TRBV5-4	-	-	TGTGCCAGCAGCTTGGATTTGGAAGAGACCCAGTACTTC	CASSLDLEETQYF
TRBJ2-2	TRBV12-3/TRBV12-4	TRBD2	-	TGTGCCAGCAGTCTTAGCGGGGGGCCGGACGGCGGGGAGCTGTTTTTT	CASSLSGGPDGGELFF
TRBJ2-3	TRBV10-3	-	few	TGTGCCATCAGTGAGTCGCCAGAAGATACGCAGTATTTT	CAISESPEDTQYF
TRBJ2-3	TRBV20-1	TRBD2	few	TGCAGTACCAGCAAGCGGGGGGCCCCAGATACGCAGTATTTT	CSTSKRGAPDTQYF